This T cell receptor beta chain was obtained from a study of vaccination effects on CD4 cells after COVID-19. Study details: After vaccination, samples were taken early and late from a few convalescent patients. Relative to the second dose, post-vaccine samples were obtained a median of 72 days later.

Peptide-pool stimulation followed by sequencing identified expanded antigen-specific CD4+ clonotypes in the ViraFEST assay. With nine to eleven days of culture completed, CD4+ T cells were isolated. This person's SARS-CoV-2 infection, confirmed by PCR, occurred between March and December 2020. Each participant was given two doses of one vaccine (BNT162b2 or mRNA-1273). By sample fraction, this clone is medium-sized. Its antigen is not known. Points from the study as a whole: Convalescent patients numbered few in the study; early post-infection timepoints were missing entirely.

The table came from immunoSEQ multiplex PCR; TCRdb's copy has only in-frame clones and leaves some out. This repertoire shows approximately 15,000 clones, 80% found once; its top ten account for around 17%. The germline V and J ends were trimmed by 1 base and 1 base, with 16 bases remaining between them. This CDR3 region has 18 residues. The germline CDR1 and CDR2 sequences are SNHLY and FYNNEI. This receptor was taken from a human donor who had a prior SARS-CoV-2 infection. Sequenced material: CD4+ T cells from PBMCs cultured with SARS-CoV-2 spike peptides, taken after COVID-19 vaccination. The chain combines TRBV2 with TRBJ2-2; either TRBD1 or TRBD2 may fit D (5 bases each). The CDR3 sequence: CASSEEGVRDLNTGELFF. The CDR3 bases are TGTGCCAGCAGTGAAGAGGGTGTTCGGGACCTGAACACCGGGGAGCTGTTTTTT. Based on the CDR3 plus reference TRBV2 and TRBJ2-2, the full variable domain is EPEVTQTPSHQVTQMGQEVILRCVPISNHLYFYWYRQILGQKVEFLVSFYNNEISEKSEIFDDQFSVERPDGSNFTLKIRSTKLEDSAMYFCASSEEGVRDLNTGELFFGEGSRLTVL.